The 3 T cell receptor beta chains given below trace back to one sample, sequenced in a study of blood T cell repertoires in COVID-19 (dated by TCRdb to 2020 to 2021). Library construction relied on the immunoSEQ multiplex PCR assay. In its TCRdb copy, this immuneACCESS table keeps in-frame sequences only and misses some clones. Where compared with another copy, unresolved V genes explain less than half of these, and the others have no known cause. Recorded for this sample are around 43,000 clones; roughly nine tenths of them occurred a single time. Around a fifth of the sample is in the top ten clones. The source material was peripheral blood. These receptors were taken from a man between 50 and 59 years old in a cohort sampled during active COVID-19.

The CDR3 here is CASSQVRVSGNTIYF. CDR3 DNA sequence: TGCGCCAGCAGCCAAGTGCGGGTGTCTGGAAACACCATATATTTT. This chain uses TRBV4-1 with TRBJ1-3; D ambiguous. V lost 1 base, J lost 1 base, and 8 bases lay in between. The CDR3 is 15 residues long. Germline CDR1 is MGHRA and CDR2 is YSYEKL.

This chain uses TRBV4-3 with TRBJ2-3; D is undetermined. CDR1 and CDR2 (germline): LGHNA, YSLEER. Trimming removed 0 bases at V and 6 bases at J, with 10 bases between. The CDR3 extends over 14 amino acids. The CDR3 loop reads CASSQEPSEDTQYF. The CDR3 nucleotides read TGCGCCAGCAGCCAAGAACCGAGCGAGGATACGCAGTATTTT.

The rearrangement links TRBV9 to TRBJ2-1; 14 positions agree with TRBD2. CDR3 length: 17 amino acids. The junction had 6 bases not matched to a gene; V was cut back by 3 bases and J by 4 bases. The germline CDR1 and CDR2 sequences are SGDLS and YYNGEE. CDR3 sequence: CASSEGLAGAPYNEQFF. DNA for the CDR3: TGTGCCAGCAGCGAGGGACTAGCGGGAGCTCCATACAATGAGCAGTTCTTC.